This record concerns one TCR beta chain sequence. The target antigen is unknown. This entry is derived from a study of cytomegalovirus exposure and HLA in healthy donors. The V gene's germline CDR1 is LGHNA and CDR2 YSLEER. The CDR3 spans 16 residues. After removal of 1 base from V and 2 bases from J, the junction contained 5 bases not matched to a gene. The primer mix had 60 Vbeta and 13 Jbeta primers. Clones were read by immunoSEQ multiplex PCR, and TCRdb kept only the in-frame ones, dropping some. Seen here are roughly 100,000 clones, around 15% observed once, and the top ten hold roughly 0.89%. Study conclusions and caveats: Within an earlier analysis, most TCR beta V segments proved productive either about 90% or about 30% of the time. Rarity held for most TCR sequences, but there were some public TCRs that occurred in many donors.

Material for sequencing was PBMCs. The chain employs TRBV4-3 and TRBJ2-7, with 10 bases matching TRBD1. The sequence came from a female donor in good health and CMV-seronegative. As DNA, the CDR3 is TGCGCCAGCAGCCAAGCCCCCGGGACAGGGGCCTACGAGCAGTACTTC. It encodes CASSQAPGTGAYEQYF.